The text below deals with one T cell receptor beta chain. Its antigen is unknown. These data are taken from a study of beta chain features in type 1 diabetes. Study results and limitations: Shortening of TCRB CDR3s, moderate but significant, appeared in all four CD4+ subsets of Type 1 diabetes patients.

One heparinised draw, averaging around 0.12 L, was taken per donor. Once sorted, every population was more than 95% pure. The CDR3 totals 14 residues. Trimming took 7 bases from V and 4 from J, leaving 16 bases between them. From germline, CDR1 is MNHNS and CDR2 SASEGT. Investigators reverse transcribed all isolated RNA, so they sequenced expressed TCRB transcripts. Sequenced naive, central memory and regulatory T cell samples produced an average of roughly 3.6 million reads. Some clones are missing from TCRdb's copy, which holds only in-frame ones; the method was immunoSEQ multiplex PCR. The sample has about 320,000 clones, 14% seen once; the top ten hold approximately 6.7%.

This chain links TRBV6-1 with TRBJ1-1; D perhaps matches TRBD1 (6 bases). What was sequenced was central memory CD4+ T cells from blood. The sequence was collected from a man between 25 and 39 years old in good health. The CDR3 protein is CASIRSGAGTEAFF. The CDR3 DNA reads TGTGCCAGCATAAGATCGGGGGCTGGCACTGAAGCTTTCTTT.